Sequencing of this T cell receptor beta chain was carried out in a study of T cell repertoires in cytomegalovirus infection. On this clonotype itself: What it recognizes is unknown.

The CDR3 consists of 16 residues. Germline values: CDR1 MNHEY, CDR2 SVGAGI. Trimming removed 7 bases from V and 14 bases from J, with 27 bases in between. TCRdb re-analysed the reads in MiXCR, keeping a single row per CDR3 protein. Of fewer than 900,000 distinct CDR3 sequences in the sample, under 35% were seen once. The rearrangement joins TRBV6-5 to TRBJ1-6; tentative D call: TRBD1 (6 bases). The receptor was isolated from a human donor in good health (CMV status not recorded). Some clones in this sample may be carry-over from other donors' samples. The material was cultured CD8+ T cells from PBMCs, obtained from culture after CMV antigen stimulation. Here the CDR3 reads CASTPVGADVLGALHF. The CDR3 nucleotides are TGTGCCAGCACCCCTGTGGGGGCCGACGTTTTAGGTGCCCTCCACTTT.